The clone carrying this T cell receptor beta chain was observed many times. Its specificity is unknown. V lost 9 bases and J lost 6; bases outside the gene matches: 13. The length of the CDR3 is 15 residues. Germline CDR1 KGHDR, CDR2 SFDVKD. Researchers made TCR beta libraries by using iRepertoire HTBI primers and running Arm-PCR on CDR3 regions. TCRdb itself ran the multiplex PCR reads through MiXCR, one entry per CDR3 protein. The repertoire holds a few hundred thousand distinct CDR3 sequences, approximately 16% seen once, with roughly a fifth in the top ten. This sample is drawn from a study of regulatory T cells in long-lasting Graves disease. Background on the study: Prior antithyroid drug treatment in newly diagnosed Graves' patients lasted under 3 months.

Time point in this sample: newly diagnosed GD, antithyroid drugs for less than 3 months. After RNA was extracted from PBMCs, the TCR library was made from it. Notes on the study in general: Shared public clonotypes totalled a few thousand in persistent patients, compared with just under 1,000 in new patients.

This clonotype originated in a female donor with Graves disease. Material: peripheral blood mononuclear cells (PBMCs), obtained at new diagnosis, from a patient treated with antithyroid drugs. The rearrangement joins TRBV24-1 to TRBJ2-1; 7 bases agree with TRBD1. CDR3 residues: CATSGTEKDSNEQFF. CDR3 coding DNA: TGTGCCACCTCCGGGACAGAGAAGGACAGCAATGAGCAGTTCTTC.